A single TCR beta chain is shown here with its context. Researchers ran the PCR with 60 Vbeta and 13 Jbeta primers. Method: immunoSEQ multiplex PCR; TCRdb's copy keeps in-frame clones and lacks some. The table has about 110,000 clones, around three quarters seen once; the top ten hold approximately 3.1%. This CDR3 is 15 amino acids long. Germline V gives CDR1 SGHRS, CDR2 YFSETQ. Between the trimmed V and J ends, which lost 1 base and 4 bases, there was a span of 14 bases. Despite likely unrecorded immune exposures, the donors were nominally healthy at the time of sampling. The sample originates from a study of cytomegalovirus exposure and HLA in healthy donors.

The TCR sequence derives from a woman aged 18-29 years in good health and CMV-seropositive. The chain uses TRBV5-1 and TRBJ1-2; tentative D call: TRBD1 (6 bases). Sequenced input: PBMCs. The CDR3 loop reads CASSLTGISSYGYTF. The DNA of the CDR3 is TGCGCCAGCAGCTTGACAGGGATTTCAAGCTATGGCTACACCTTC.